The clone carrying this T cell receptor beta chain was recorded a few times. Antigen unknown. This entry is derived from a study of regulatory T cells in long-lasting Graves disease. About the research overall: The criterion for persistent Graves' disease was over 5 years of antithyroid drugs with positive TSH receptor antibodies. Study-level results: Patients whose Graves' disease persisted exhibited lower TCR diversity than those newly diagnosed.

Time point: persistent/refractory GD, antithyroid drugs over 5 years with positive TRAb. The TCR library was prepared using RNA isolated from PBMCs. For TCR beta, libraries came from iRepertoire HTBI primers and Arm-PCR of CDR3 regions. TCRdb reprocessed the multiplex PCR reads via MiXCR and lists one record per CDR3 protein. The table lists under 450,000 distinct CDR3 sequences, roughly 25% of them singletons. This CDR3 is built from 13 residues. Trimming removed 6 bases from V and 3 bases from J, with 9 bases in between. The germline gives CDR1 ENHRY, CDR2 SYGVKD. This clonotype originated in a woman aged 40 to 50 with Graves disease. The chain employs TRBV10-3 and TRBJ1-5; possibly TRBD1 for D (5 bases). This sample comprised peripheral blood mononuclear cells (PBMCs), obtained when the disease was refractory, from a patient treated with antithyroid drugs. The CDR3 spells CAIRAGTNQPQHF. The CDR3 DNA reads TGTGCCATCAGGGCGGGGACCAATCAGCCCCAGCATTTT.